The 21 T cell receptor beta chains in this list originate from one sample, sequenced in a study of low-dose radiotherapy and immunotherapy resistance in tumors. Documented time point: after trial treatment. Treatment: LDRT plus nivolumab, ipilimumab, low-dose cyclophosphamide and aspirin (RACIN trial). TRAV and TRBV primers primed cDNA for both TCRalpha and TCRbeta. Amplification of TCRs used a constant-region primer and V-primer adapter for 15 to 25 PCR cycles. TCRdb passed the reads through MiXCR, listing each CDR3 protein once. The sample includes about 100,000 distinct CDR3 sequences, 20% to 25% of them seen just once. The specimen was PBMCs, collected after low-dose radiotherapy plus immunotherapy. Receptors were obtained from a male donor with prostate cancer.

This clonotype was counted many times. The genes are TRBV7-3 and TRBJ1-2; 7 nucleotides agree with TRBD1. The ends lost 5 bases at V and 8 bases at J; junction bases unmatched: 11. The germline V gene has CDR1 SGHTA and CDR2 FQGTGA. The CDR3 runs to 14 residues. CDR3: CASSPGRGQVGYTF. The CDR3 nucleotides read TGTGCCAGCAGCCCCGGACGCGGACAGGTCGGCTACACCTTC.

This clonotype occurred many times. This chain links TRBV3-1 with TRBJ2-1; 10 bases are shared with TRBD2. Germline loops: CDR1 LGHDT, CDR2 YNNKEL (reference sequence). Trimming removed 6 bases from V and 7 bases from J; junction bases left unmatched: 6. There are 14 residues in the CDR3. The CDR3 bases are TGTGCCAGCAGAGATAGCGGGGGGAATAATGAGCAGTTCTTC. As protein: CASRDSGGNNEQFF.

This clonotype was observed many times. This chain connects TRBV7-6 to TRBJ2-2; 11 bases are a match to TRBD2. The ends lost 6 bases at V and 4 bases at J; junction bases unmatched: 7. CDR1 and CDR2 from the germline V gene are SGHVS and FNYEAQ. The CDR3 is 16 amino acids. The CDR3: CASRPLAGGGTGELFF. The CDR3 bases are TGTGCCAGCAGGCCCCTAGCGGGGGGCGGCACCGGGGAGCTGTTTTTT.

V gene TRBV10-3 combines with J gene TRBJ2-1, with D unclear. Germline assignment: CDR1 ENHRY and CDR2 SYGVKD. The V end was cut by 5 bases, the J end by 4 bases, with 6 bases between. This CDR3 spans 12 amino acids. The CDR3: CAISPWYNEQFF. The CDR3, as DNA: TGTGCCATCAGTCCGTGGTACAATGAGCAGTTCTTC.

This clonotype appeared many times. The genes are TRBV20-1 and TRBJ2-5, with D unclear. The CDR3 is 13 residues long. The germline gives CDR1 DFQATT, CDR2 SNEGSKA (reference sequence). The V gene lost 4 bases and the J gene lost 3 bases, with 12 bases spanning the gap. This chain's CDR3 is CSAKHGVKETQYF. The CDR3 DNA follows: TGCAGTGCTAAGCACGGAGTAAAAGAGACCCAGTACTTC.

This clonotype was seen a few times. The chain joins TRBV10-3 to TRBJ2-5; 9 bases map to TRBD1. The CDR3 covers 12 residues. The germline V gene encodes CDR1 ENHRY and CDR2 SYGVKD. Unmatched junction bases numbered 3, after V lost 11 bases and J lost 2 bases. The CDR3 loop reads CASGTGQETQYF. Here the CDR3 DNA reads TGTGCCTCCGGGACAGGGCAAGAGACCCAGTACTTC.

Comments on this clonotype: A much larger clone is a single base away; this may be a read error. The genes are TRBV27 and TRBJ2-7, with 9 bases identical to TRBD1. V shed 6 bases and J 3 bases; nucleotides not matched to a gene: 9. CDR1 and CDR2 from the germline V gene are MNHEY and SMNVEV (reference sequence). The length of the CDR3 is 15 residues. This CDR3 reads CASSRTGGPCYEQYF. Written as DNA, the CDR3 is TGTGCCAGCAGCCGCACAGGGGGCCCCTGCTACGAGCAGTACTTC.

Concerning this clonotype: This likely stems from a read error, as it lies one base from a far larger clone. The chain combines TRBV5-5 with TRBJ1-1; D is unclear. The CDR3 length is 12 residues. Germline values: CDR1 SGHKS, CDR2 YYEKEE (reference sequence). V was cut by 1 base and J by 10 bases, with 11 bases left in between. The CDR3 spells CASSLRRQGAFF. CDR3 DNA sequence: TGTGCCAGCAGCTTGCGGCGGCAAGGAGCTTTCTTT. The whole variable domain, remainder taken from reference TRBV5-5 and TRBJ1-1, is DAGVTQSPTHLIKTRGQQVTLRCSPISGHKSVSWYQQVLGQGPQFIFQYYEKEERGRGNFPDRFSARQFPNYSSELNVNALLLGDSALYLCASSLRRQGAFFGQGTRLTVV.

This clonotype was detected many times. V usage is TRBV21-1 and J usage is TRBJ1-1. TRBV21-1 constitutes a pseudogene. The length of the CDR3 is 14 residues. The CDR3, as DNA: TGTGCCAGCAGCAAAGTGCAGGACCTCGCCGAAGCTTTCTTT. It codes for CASSKVQDLAEAFF.

The chain carries TRBV10-3 and TRBJ2-5; D ambiguous. Germline-derived CDR1 and CDR2 are ENHRY and SYGVKD. The ends were cut back, 4 bases at V and 5 bases at J, with 14 bases in the middle. This CDR3 has 14 residues. CDR3: CAISARPNEETQYF. CDR3 bases: TGTGCCATCAGTGCGCGCCCGAACGAGGAGACCCAGTACTTC.

This clonotype was counted many times. The chain has TRBV6-2 or TRBV6-3 and TRBJ2-5; 7 nucleotides match TRBD1. Trimming removed 7 bases from V and 1 base from J; junction bases left unmatched: 6. The CDR3 consists of 14 residues. From germline, CDR1 is MNHEY and CDR2 SVGEGT. The CDR3 region is CASIFGTVQETQYF. CDR3 sequence (DNA): TGTGCCAGCATCTTCGGGACAGTCCAAGAGACCCAGTACTTC.

This clonotype occurred many times. The V call is TRBV3-1, the J call TRBJ2-7, with D perhaps being TRBD1 or TRBD2 (7 bases each). The CDR3 spans 16 residues. Trimming removed 6 bases from V and 3 bases from J, with 21 bases in between. Germline CDR1 and CDR2: LGHDT and YNNKEL (reference sequence). The DNA for the CDR3 is TGTGCCAGCAGACGGAACAGGGGAGGGCAAGGCTACGAGCAGTACTTC. It encodes CASRRNRGGQGYEQYF.

This clonotype was found many times. V is TRBV6-9 and J is TRBJ2-7, with D perhaps TRBD2 (6 bases). The CDR3 has 15 amino acids. Germline CDR1 is MNHGY and CDR2 is SVAAGI. V shed 11 bases and J shed 3 bases, with 23 bases lying between them. The CDR3 DNA reads TGTGCCTACCCCGGCCCCGGGCAGGACTACTACGAGCAGTACTTC. Protein product: CAYPGPGQDYYEQYF.

This clonotype was recorded at least ten times. V is TRBV6-8 and J is TRBJ2-5; 8 positions match TRBD1. The CDR3 sequence is 14 residues long. V lost 7 bases to trimming and J lost 4 bases; unmatched junction nucleotides: 8. Looked up from germline, CDR1 is MNHGY and CDR2 is SAAAGT. DNA for the CDR3: TGTGCCAGCACCAACGACAGGGGCGCAGAGACCCAGTACTTC. This translates into CASTNDRGAETQYF.

This clonotype showed up many times. The CDR3 loop is CASSEWGSGAFF. DNA of the CDR3: TGTGCCAGCAGTGAATGGGGTTCGGGGGCTTTCTTT. The chain joins TRBV2 to TRBJ1-1; D is ambiguous. The CDR3 has 12 amino acids. Per germline, CDR1 SNHLY and CDR2 FYNNEI. Trimming stripped 2 bases from V and 11 bases from J, with 12 bases between. Looking up the rest from reference TRBV2 and TRBJ1-1 gives the full variable domain: EPEVTQTPSHQVTQMGQEVILRCVPISNHLYFYWYRQILGQKVEFLVSFYNNEISEKSEIFDDQFSVERPDGSNFTLKIRSTKLEDSAMYFCASSEWGSGAFFGQGTRLTVV.

This clonotype was recorded at least ten times. The rearrangement joins TRBV20-1 to TRBJ2-2; 10 positions agree with TRBD1. Germline lookup yields CDR1 DFQATT and CDR2 SNEGSKA (reference sequence). Trimming at V came to 0 bases and at J to 6 bases, leaving 7 bases not matched to a gene. CDR3 length equals 16 residues. The CDR3 DNA reads TGCAGTGCTAGAGATCTAGGGGACAGGGGTCCCGGGGAGCTGTTTTTT. Its protein product is CSARDLGDRGPGELFF.

Ten or more counts support this clonotype. This chain's CDR3 is CSADPGTSGYNEQFF. The CDR3 nucleotides read TGCAGTGCGGACCCCGGGACTAGCGGCTACAATGAGCAGTTCTTC. This chain uses TRBV20-1 with TRBJ2-1; 11 bases fit TRBD2. There are 15 residues in the CDR3. With 6 bases clipped from V and 3 bases from J, the junction kept 7 bases outside the gene matches. CDR1 and CDR2 from the germline V gene are DFQATT and SNEGSKA (reference sequence).

This clonotype has a count of ten or more. The chain is built from TRBV29-1 and TRBJ2-1; D ambiguous. Trimming shortened V by 4 bases and J by 6 bases, and 10 bases separated the two germline ends. CDR3 size: 12 residues. Germline V gene sequence: CDR1 SQVTM, CDR2 ANQGSEA. CDR3 coding DNA: TGCAGCGTTGGCCAGAACAGCAATGAGCAGTTCTTC. Its protein is CSVGQNSNEQFF.

This clonotype was seen ten or more times. V is TRBV6-1 and J is TRBJ2-7; D gene unclear. The CDR3 has 14 residues. Trimming removed 8 bases from V and 5 bases from J, with 19 bases in between. Germline loops: CDR1 MNHNS, CDR2 SASEGT. In nucleotides, the CDR3 is TGTGCCAGCCCCCTCCCCCGCACCCATCACGAGCAGTACTTC. Translation gives CASPLPRTHHEQYF.

This clonotype was recorded many times. The V and J genes are TRBV29-1 and TRBJ1-1; D may be TRBD1 (6 bases). This CDR3 is 16 amino acids long. The germline V gene has CDR1 SQVTM and CDR2 ANQGSEA. Trimming left V 6 bases short and J 0 bases short, with 20 bases between. The CDR3 DNA reads TGCAGCGTAGGCCCTCGGGGGGGGCTGGTGAACACTGAAGCTTTCTTT. It codes for CSVGPRGGLVNTEAFF. The variable domain in full, with the rest retrieved from reference TRBV29-1 and TRBJ1-1, is SAVISQKPSRDICQRGTSLTIQCQVDSQVTMMFWYRQQPGQSLTLIATANQGSEATYESGFVIDKFPISRPNLTFSTLTVSNMSPEDSSIYLCSVGPRGGLVNTEAFFGQGTRLTVV.

This clonotype was recorded once. V usage is TRBV12-3 or TRBV12-4 and J usage is TRBJ2-7; maybe TRBD1 (6 bases). This CDR3 has 14 amino acids. V lost 2 bases to trimming and J lost 2 bases, with 10 bases between them. DNA for the CDR3: TGTGCCAGCAGTTTACAACAGGGCCCCTACGAGCAGTACTTC. Residues: CASSLQQGPYEQYF.